This is a list of T cell receptor beta chains from one sample in a study of post-analysis software for immune sequencing data. MiXCR was run by TCRdb on the PCR reads, yielding one entry per CDR3 protein. Of approximately 690,000 distinct CDR3 sequences detected, approximately 60% appear once; the ten largest clones hold around 11%. The sequencing input was blood. Receptor source: a girl aged 2 to 9 with multiple sclerosis. Each CDR3 is given with its conserved first and last residue. D genes are given only for firm matches. Clone size, where shown, is once, few, many, or a class for clones that have expanded.

V gene: TRBV29-1
D gene: TRBD1
J gene: TRBJ1-5
clone size: NA
CDR3 DNA: TGCAGCGCGCAGGGGGCGCGGGATCAGCCCCAGCATTTT
CDR3 protein: CSAQGARDQPQHF

V gene: TRBV6-5
D gene: NA
J gene: TRBJ1-4
clone size: NA
CDR3 DNA: TGTGCCAGCAGACCCCTACAGGGAACTAATGAAAAACTGTTTTTT
CDR3 protein: CASRPLQGTNEKLFF

V gene: TRBV7-9
D gene: TRBD1
J gene: TRBJ2-1
clone size: NA
CDR3 DNA: TGTGCCAGCAGCTTAGGACAGGGTGGGATCTCCTACAATGAGCAGTTCTTC
CDR3 protein: CASSLGQGGISYNEQFF

V gene: TRBV10-2
D gene: TRBD1
J gene: TRBJ2-3
clone size: NA
CDR3 DNA: TGCGCCAGCAGGGACAGGGCGGGAACAGATACGCAGTATTTT
CDR3 protein: CASRDRAGTDTQYF

V gene: TRBV12-3/TRBV12-4
D gene: TRBD1
J gene: TRBJ1-2
clone size: NA
CDR3 DNA: TGTGCCAGCAGATCGACAGGGAACGGCTACACCTTC
CDR3 protein: CASRSTGNGYTF

V gene: TRBV7-9
D gene: NA
J gene: TRBJ2-3
clone size: once
CDR3 DNA: TGTGCCAGCAGCTCCCTTTCAGTGACTCCCCTCGACACAGATACGCAGTATTTT
CDR3 protein: CASSSLSVTPLDTDTQYF

V gene: TRBV11-2
D gene: NA
J gene: TRBJ2-3
clone size: NA
CDR3 DNA: TGTGCCAGCAGCTTAGATGTGGGACTTCTCACAGATACGCAGTATTTT
CDR3 protein: CASSLDVGLLTDTQYF

V gene: TRBV12-3/TRBV12-4
D gene: TRBD1
J gene: TRBJ1-5
clone size: NA
CDR3 DNA: TGTGCCAGCAGTCCGCAGACAGGGTGGCAGCCCCAGCATTTT
CDR3 protein: CASSPQTGWQPQHF

V gene: TRBV9
D gene: NA
J gene: TRBJ2-5
clone size: NA
CDR3 DNA: TGTGCCAGCAGCGTTCGAGGCTACCCAGAGACCCAGTACTTC
CDR3 protein: CASSVRGYPETQYF

V gene: TRBV2
D gene: TRBD2
J gene: TRBJ2-4
clone size: NA
CDR3 DNA: TGTGCCAGCTCTTCTAGCGGGGGGAAAAACATTCAGTACTTC
CDR3 protein: CASSSSGGKNIQYF

V gene: TRBV3-1
D gene: NA
J gene: TRBJ2-1
clone size: NA
CDR3 DNA: TGTGCCTCTGGTGTCAACTCCTACAATGAGCAGTTCTTC
CDR3 protein: CASGVNSYNEQFF

V gene: TRBV6-5
D gene: NA
J gene: TRBJ2-7
clone size: NA
CDR3 DNA: TGTGCCAGCAGCCCCGGACATTCCGGCGAGCAGTACTTC
CDR3 protein: CASSPGHSGEQYF

V gene: TRBV28
D gene: TRBD2
J gene: TRBJ2-5
clone size: NA
CDR3 DNA: TGTGCCAGCAGTTTATCCCTTGGCGGGGGAAGACAAGAGACCCAGTACTTC
CDR3 protein: CASSLSLGGGRQETQYF

V gene: TRBV3-1
D gene: TRBD1
J gene: TRBJ2-4
clone size: once
CDR3 DNA: TGTGCCAGCACCCAGGGGGCATCCGGGGATATTGCCAAAAACATTCAGTACTTC
CDR3 protein: CASTQGASGDIAKNIQYF

V gene: TRBV13
D gene: TRBD1
J gene: TRBJ2-1
clone size: NA
CDR3 DNA: TGCGCCAGCAGCTCGAAAGGACAGGGAGCATACAATGAGCAGTTCTTC
CDR3 protein: CASSSKGQGAYNEQFF

V gene: TRBV5-1
D gene: NA
J gene: TRBJ2-1
clone size: few
CDR3 DNA: TGCGCCAGCAGCCCAGGGATAGGAACCTACAATGAGCAGTTCTTC
CDR3 protein: CASSPGIGTYNEQFF

V gene: TRBV5-1
D gene: TRBD2
J gene: TRBJ2-5
clone size: few
CDR3 DNA: TGCGCCAGCAGCATGCGACTAGCGGGGGGGCAAGAGACCCAGTACTTC
CDR3 protein: CASSMRLAGGQETQYF

V gene: TRBV12-3/TRBV12-4
D gene: TRBD1
J gene: TRBJ2-3
clone size: NA
CDR3 DNA: TGTGCCAGCAGAAAACAGGGGGCTAGCACAGATGCGCAGTATTTT
CDR3 protein: CASRKQGASTDAQYF

V gene: TRBV7-2
D gene: NA
J gene: TRBJ1-2
clone size: NA
CDR3 DNA: TGTGCCAGCAGCTTCGCAGGGGCATTCTATGGCTACACCTTC
CDR3 protein: CASSFAGAFYGYTF

V gene: TRBV7-9
D gene: NA
J gene: TRBJ1-5
clone size: NA
CDR3 DNA: TGTGCCAGCAGCTTAAGCGACAGGTTGCCCCAGCATTTT
CDR3 protein: CASSLSDRLPQHF

V gene: TRBV6-4
D gene: TRBD1
J gene: TRBJ1-2
clone size: NA
CDR3 DNA: TGTGCCAGCAGTGAACAGGGGGGTGGCTACACCTTC
CDR3 protein: CASSEQGGGYTF

V gene: TRBV6-5
D gene: TRBD1
J gene: TRBJ2-1
clone size: few
CDR3 DNA: TGTGCCAGCAGTTACGGTATTACAGGGGCCTACAATGAGCAGTTCTTC
CDR3 protein: CASSYGITGAYNEQFF

V gene: TRBV12-3/TRBV12-4
D gene: TRBD1
J gene: TRBJ1-4
clone size: NA
CDR3 DNA: TGTGCCAGCGGGTTGGCAGGGGGCTTGGAGGAAAAACTGTTTTTT
CDR3 protein: CASGLAGGLEEKLFF

V gene: TRBV28
D gene: NA
J gene: TRBJ2-1
clone size: NA
CDR3 DNA: TGTGCCAGCACCCCTGCCCCCACAGGGAACTCCTACAATGAGCAGTTCTTC
CDR3 protein: CASTPAPTGNSYNEQFF

V gene: TRBV10-3
D gene: NA
J gene: TRBJ1-6
clone size: few
CDR3 DNA: TGTGCCATCAGTGAGACAGGCCCAGGAGGTTCACCCCTCCACTTT
CDR3 protein: CAISETGPGGSPLHF

V gene: TRBV24-1
D gene: NA
J gene: TRBJ2-3
clone size: NA
CDR3 DNA: TGTGCCACCAGTGACCCCGGACAGACAGATACGCAGTATTTT
CDR3 protein: CATSDPGQTDTQYF

V gene: TRBV7-9
D gene: TRBD2
J gene: TRBJ2-5
clone size: NA
CDR3 DNA: TGTGCCAGCAGCTTAGGTAGCGGGAGAGTTGGAGAGACCCAGTACTTC
CDR3 protein: CASSLGSGRVGETQYF

V gene: TRBV19
D gene: NA
J gene: TRBJ1-5
clone size: NA
CDR3 DNA: TGTGCCAGTAGTACGCAGGGTGAGAATCAGCCCCAGCATTTT
CDR3 protein: CASSTQGENQPQHF

V gene: TRBV12-3/TRBV12-4
D gene: TRBD1
J gene: TRBJ1-5
clone size: NA
CDR3 DNA: TGTGCCAGCAGTTTACAGACAGGGGGGAATCAGCCCCAGCATTTT
CDR3 protein: CASSLQTGGNQPQHF

V gene: TRBV4-1
D gene: NA
J gene: TRBJ2-6
clone size: few
CDR3 DNA: TGCGCCAGCAGCCAGTACTCTGGGGCCAACGTCCTGACTTTC
CDR3 protein: CASSQYSGANVLTF

V gene: TRBV29-1
D gene: NA
J gene: TRBJ2-1
clone size: few
CDR3 DNA: TGCAGCGCTCGGTACGGGCAGCAGTTCTTC
CDR3 protein: CSARYGQQFF

V gene: TRBV6-1
D gene: NA
J gene: TRBJ2-7
clone size: NA
CDR3 DNA: TGTGCCAGCAGTCCCCGGGACACATACTCCTACGAGCAGTACTTC
CDR3 protein: CASSPRDTYSYEQYF

V gene: TRBV7-3
D gene: NA
J gene: TRBJ2-1
clone size: NA
CDR3 DNA: TGTGCCAGCAGCCCCTCCTTAGAGAGTGAGCAGTTCTTC
CDR3 protein: CASSPSLESEQFF

V gene: TRBV10-3
D gene: TRBD1
J gene: TRBJ1-2
clone size: few
CDR3 DNA: TGTGCCATCAGGCGACAGGGAGGTGGCTACACCTTC
CDR3 protein: CAIRRQGGGYTF

V gene: TRBV10-3
D gene: TRBD1
J gene: TRBJ2-7
clone size: NA
CDR3 DNA: TGTGCCATCAAAGGGACAGGGGATACCTACGAGCAGTACTTC
CDR3 protein: CAIKGTGDTYEQYF

V gene: TRBV20-1
D gene: TRBD2
J gene: TRBJ2-7
clone size: NA
CDR3 DNA: TGCAGTGCTAGTCTCGGGGTAGCGGGAGGGAACCGCCCTTACGAGCAGTACTTC
CDR3 protein: CSASLGVAGGNRPYEQYF

V gene: TRBV7-2
D gene: NA
J gene: TRBJ2-3
clone size: NA
CDR3 DNA: TGTGCCAACTTCGGGGACGATACGCAGTATTTT
CDR3 protein: CANFGDDTQYF

V gene: TRBV10-1
D gene: NA
J gene: TRBJ1-1
clone size: few
CDR3 DNA: TGCGCCAGCAGTGAAGGGTCGGACACTGAAGCTTTCTTT
CDR3 protein: CASSEGSDTEAFF

V gene: TRBV24-1
D gene: NA
J gene: TRBJ2-1
clone size: NA
CDR3 DNA: TGTGCCACCAGTGATTCCCGGGACGGCAACTACAATGAGCAGTTCTTC
CDR3 protein: CATSDSRDGNYNEQFF

V gene: TRBV6-5
D gene: NA
J gene: TRBJ1-2
clone size: few
CDR3 DNA: TGTGCCACGACCGGGGGGGAACTATTCTATGGCTACACCTTC
CDR3 protein: CATTGGELFYGYTF

V gene: TRBV7-8
D gene: NA
J gene: TRBJ1-5
clone size: few
CDR3 DNA: TGTGCCAGCAGCTTAATCCCTACGGCTCAGCCCCAGCATTTT
CDR3 protein: CASSLIPTAQPQHF

V gene: TRBV24-1
D gene: TRBD2
J gene: TRBJ2-1
clone size: NA
CDR3 DNA: TGTGCCACCAGTGCGACTAGCGGGAGCCCCTACAATGAGCAGTTCTTC
CDR3 protein: CATSATSGSPYNEQFF

V gene: TRBV12-3/TRBV12-4
D gene: NA
J gene: TRBJ2-1
clone size: NA
CDR3 DNA: TGTGCCAGCAGTTTAGTGCCTAGTGGAAACAATGAGCAGTTCTTC
CDR3 protein: CASSLVPSGNNEQFF

V gene: TRBV20-1
D gene: NA
J gene: TRBJ1-2
clone size: few
CDR3 DNA: TGCAGTGCTAGAGATCTGGCGGAGACGAACTATGGCTACACCTTC
CDR3 protein: CSARDLAETNYGYTF

V gene: TRBV5-4
D gene: NA
J gene: TRBJ1-4
clone size: NA
CDR3 DNA: TGTGCCAGCAGCTTGGTTTCCGGTACTAATGAAAAACTGTTTTTT
CDR3 protein: CASSLVSGTNEKLFF

V gene: TRBV20-1
D gene: TRBD1
J gene: TRBJ2-1
clone size: NA
CDR3 DNA: TGCAGTGCTAGAGATATAGGACAGGGTACTCAAGGTCATGAGCAGTTCTTC
CDR3 protein: CSARDIGQGTQGHEQFF

V gene: TRBV4-2
D gene: NA
J gene: TRBJ2-7
clone size: NA
CDR3 DNA: TGTGCCAGCAGCCAAGAAGGCGCAGTCTCCTACGAGCAGTACTTC
CDR3 protein: CASSQEGAVSYEQYF

V gene: TRBV12-3/TRBV12-4
D gene: TRBD1
J gene: TRBJ2-3
clone size: NA
CDR3 DNA: TGTGCCAGCAGTTTCGGCCAGGGGGTCACAGATACGCAGTATTTT
CDR3 protein: CASSFGQGVTDTQYF

V gene: TRBV4-3
D gene: NA
J gene: TRBJ1-2
clone size: NA
CDR3 DNA: TGCGCCAGCAGCCAAGATCCCTCCAACAGTCGGGGTGACTACACCTTC
CDR3 protein: CASSQDPSNSRGDYTF

V gene: TRBV20-1
D gene: NA
J gene: TRBJ2-3
clone size: once
CDR3 DNA: TGCAGTGCTAGAGTGGGTGGGGCGGGGATAGATACGCAGTATTTT
CDR3 protein: CSARVGGAGIDTQYF

V gene: TRBV28
D gene: NA
J gene: TRBJ2-1
clone size: few
CDR3 DNA: TGTGCCAGCAGTTTACGACTAGCCTACAATGAGCAGTTCTTC
CDR3 protein: CASSLRLAYNEQFF